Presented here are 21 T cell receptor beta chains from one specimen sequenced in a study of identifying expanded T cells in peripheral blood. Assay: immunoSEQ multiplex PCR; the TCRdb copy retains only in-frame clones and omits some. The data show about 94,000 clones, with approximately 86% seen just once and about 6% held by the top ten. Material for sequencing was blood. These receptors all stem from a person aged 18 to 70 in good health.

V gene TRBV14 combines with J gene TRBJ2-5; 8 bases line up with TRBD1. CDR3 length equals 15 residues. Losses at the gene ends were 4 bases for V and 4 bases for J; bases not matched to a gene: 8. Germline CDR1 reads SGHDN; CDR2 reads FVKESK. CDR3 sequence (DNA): TGTGCCAGCAGCCGTCAGGGGGCAGGCGGAGAGACCCAGTACTTC. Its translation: CASSRQGAGGETQYF.

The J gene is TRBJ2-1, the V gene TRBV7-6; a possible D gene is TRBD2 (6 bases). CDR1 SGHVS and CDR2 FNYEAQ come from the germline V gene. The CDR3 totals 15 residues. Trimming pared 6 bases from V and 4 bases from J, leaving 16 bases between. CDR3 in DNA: TGTGCCAGCAGTGTTAATACCGGGGGTTACAATGAGCAGTTCTTC. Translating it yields CASSVNTGGYNEQFF. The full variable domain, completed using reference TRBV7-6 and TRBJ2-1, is GAGVSQSPRYKVTKRGQDVALRCDPISGHVSLYWYRQALGQGPEFLTYFNYEAQQDKSGLPNDRFSAERPEGSISTLTIQRTEQRDSAMYRCASSVNTGGYNEQFFGPGTRLTVL.

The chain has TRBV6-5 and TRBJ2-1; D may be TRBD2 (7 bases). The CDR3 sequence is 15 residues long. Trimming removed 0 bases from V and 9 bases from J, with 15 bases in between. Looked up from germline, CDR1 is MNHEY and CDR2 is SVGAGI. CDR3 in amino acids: CASSYSWGGQPEQFF. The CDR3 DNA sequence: TGTGCCAGCAGTTACTCGTGGGGGGGCCAGCCTGAGCAGTTCTTC.

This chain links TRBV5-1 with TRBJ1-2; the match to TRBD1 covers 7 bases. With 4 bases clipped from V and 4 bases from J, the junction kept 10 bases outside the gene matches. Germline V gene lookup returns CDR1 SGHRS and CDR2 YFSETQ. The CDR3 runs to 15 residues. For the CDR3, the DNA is TGCGCCAGCAGCCTTGGGACAGACGTAGCCTATGGCTACACCTTC. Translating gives CASSLGTDVAYGYTF.

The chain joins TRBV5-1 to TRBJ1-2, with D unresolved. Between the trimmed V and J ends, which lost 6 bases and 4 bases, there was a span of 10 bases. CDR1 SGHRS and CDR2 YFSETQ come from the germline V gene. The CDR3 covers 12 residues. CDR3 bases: TGCGCCAGCACCTCTACCGGCTATGGCTACACCTTC. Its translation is CASTSTGYGYTF.

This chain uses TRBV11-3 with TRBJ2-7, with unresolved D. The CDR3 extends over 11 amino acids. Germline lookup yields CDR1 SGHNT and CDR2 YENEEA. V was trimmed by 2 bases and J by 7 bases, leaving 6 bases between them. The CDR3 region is CASSLRFEQYF. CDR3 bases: TGTGCCAGCAGCTTAAGATTTGAGCAGTACTTC.

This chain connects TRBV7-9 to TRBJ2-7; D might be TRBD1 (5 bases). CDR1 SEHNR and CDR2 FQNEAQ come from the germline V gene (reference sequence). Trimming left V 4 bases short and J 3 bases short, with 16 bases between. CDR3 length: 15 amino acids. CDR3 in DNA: TGTGCCAGCAGCTCGCCCACTGGGGCGAACTACGAGCAGTACTTC. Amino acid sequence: CASSSPTGANYEQYF. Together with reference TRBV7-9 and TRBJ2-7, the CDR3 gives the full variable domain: DTGVSQNPRHKITKRGQNVTFRCDPISEHNRLYWYRQTLGQGPEFLTYFQNEAQLEKSRLLSDRFSAERPKGSFSTLEIQRTEQGDSAMYLCASSSPTGANYEQYFGPGTRLTVT.

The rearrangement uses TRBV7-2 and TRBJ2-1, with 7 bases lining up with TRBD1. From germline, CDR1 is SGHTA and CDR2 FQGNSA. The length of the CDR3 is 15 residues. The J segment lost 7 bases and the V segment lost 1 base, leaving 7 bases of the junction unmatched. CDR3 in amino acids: CASSLVAGGGNEQFF. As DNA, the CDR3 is TGTGCCAGCAGCTTAGTGGCAGGGGGTGGGAATGAGCAGTTCTTC. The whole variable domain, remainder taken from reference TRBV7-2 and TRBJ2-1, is GAGVSQSPSNKVTEKGKDVELRCDPISGHTALYWYRQSLGQGLEFLIYFQGNSAPDKSGLPSDRFSAERTGGSVSTLTIQRTQQEDSAVYLCASSLVAGGGNEQFFGPGTRLTVL.

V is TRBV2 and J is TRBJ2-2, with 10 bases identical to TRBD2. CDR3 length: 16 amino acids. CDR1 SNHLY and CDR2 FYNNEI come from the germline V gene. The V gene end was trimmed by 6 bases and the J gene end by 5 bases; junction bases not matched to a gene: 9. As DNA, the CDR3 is TGTGCCAGCAGAGGAGCGGGGGGGCTTCTGACCGGGGAGCTGTTTTTT. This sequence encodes CASRGAGGLLTGELFF.

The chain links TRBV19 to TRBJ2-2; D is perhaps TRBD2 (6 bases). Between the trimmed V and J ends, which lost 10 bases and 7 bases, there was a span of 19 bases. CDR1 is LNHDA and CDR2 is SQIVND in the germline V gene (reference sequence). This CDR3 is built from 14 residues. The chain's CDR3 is CATSWGVQNGELFF. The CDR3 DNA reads TGTGCCACCAGCTGGGGGGTACAGAACGGGGAGCTGTTTTTT.

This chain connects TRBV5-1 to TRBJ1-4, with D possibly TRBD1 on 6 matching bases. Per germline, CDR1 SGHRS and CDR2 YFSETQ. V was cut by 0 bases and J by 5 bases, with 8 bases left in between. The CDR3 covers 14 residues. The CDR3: CASSLATGNEKLFF. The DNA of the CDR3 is TGCGCCAGCAGCTTGGCCACAGGGAATGAAAAACTGTTTTTT.

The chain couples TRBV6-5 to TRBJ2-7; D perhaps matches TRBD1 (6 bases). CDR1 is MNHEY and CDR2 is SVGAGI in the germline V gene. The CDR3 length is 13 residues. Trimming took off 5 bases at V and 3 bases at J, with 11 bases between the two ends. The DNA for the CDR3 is TGTGCCAGCAGTGGACAGAACAACTACGAGCAGTACTTC. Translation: CASSGQNNYEQYF.

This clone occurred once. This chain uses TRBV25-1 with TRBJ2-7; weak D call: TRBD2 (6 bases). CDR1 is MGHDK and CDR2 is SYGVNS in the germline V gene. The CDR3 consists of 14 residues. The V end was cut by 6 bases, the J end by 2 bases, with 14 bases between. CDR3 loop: CASSPESGAYEQYF. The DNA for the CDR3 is TGTGCCAGCAGCCCTGAATCGGGGGCCTACGAGCAGTACTTC.

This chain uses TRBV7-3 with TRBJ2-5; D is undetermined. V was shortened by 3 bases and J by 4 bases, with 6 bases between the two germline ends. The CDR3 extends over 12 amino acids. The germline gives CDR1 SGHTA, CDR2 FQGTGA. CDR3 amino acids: CASSFGGETQYF. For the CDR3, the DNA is TGTGCCAGCAGCTTTGGCGGAGAGACCCAGTACTTC.

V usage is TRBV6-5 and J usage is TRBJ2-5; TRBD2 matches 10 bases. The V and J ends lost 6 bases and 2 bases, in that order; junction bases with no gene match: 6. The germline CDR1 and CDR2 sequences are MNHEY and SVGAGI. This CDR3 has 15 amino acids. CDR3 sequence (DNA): TGTGCCAGCAGGGTAGCGGGGGGCGAACAAGAGACCCAGTACTTC. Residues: CASRVAGGEQETQYF.

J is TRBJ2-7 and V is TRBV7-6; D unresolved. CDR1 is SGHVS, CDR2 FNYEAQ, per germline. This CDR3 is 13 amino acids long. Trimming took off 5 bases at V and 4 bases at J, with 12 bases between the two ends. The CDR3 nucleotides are TGTGCCAGCAGCCCCTTGACTGAATACGAGCAGTACTTC. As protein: CASSPLTEYEQYF.

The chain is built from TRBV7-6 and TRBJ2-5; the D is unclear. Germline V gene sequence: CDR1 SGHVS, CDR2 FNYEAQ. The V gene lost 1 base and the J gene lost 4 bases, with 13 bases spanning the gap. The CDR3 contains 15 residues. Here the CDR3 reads CASSLVQRVIETQYF. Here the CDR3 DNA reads TGTGCCAGCAGCTTAGTTCAAAGGGTTATAGAGACCCAGTACTTC. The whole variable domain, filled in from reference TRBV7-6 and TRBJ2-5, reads GAGVSQSPRYKVTKRGQDVALRCDPISGHVSLYWYRQALGQGPEFLTYFNYEAQQDKSGLPNDRFSAERPEGSISTLTIQRTEQRDSAMYRCASSLVQRVIETQYFGPGTRLLVL.

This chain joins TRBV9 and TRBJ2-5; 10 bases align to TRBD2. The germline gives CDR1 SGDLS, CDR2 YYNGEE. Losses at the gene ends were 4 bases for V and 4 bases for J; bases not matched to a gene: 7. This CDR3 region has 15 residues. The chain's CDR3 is CASSFGLAGVETQYF. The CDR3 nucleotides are TGTGCCAGCAGCTTCGGGCTAGCGGGGGTAGAGACCCAGTACTTC.

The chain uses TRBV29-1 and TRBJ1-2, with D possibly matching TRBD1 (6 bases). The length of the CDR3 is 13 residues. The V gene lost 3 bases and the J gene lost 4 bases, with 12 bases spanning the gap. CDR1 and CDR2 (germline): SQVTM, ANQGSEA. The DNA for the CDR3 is TGCAGCGTTGATTTGGTCAGGGGCTATGGCTACACCTTC. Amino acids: CSVDLVRGYGYTF.

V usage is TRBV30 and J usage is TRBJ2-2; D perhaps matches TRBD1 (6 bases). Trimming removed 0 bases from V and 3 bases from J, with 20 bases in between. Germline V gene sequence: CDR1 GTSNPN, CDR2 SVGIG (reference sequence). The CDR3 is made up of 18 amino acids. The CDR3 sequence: CAWSVPHRDFDYTGELFF. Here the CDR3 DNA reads TGTGCCTGGAGTGTACCCCACAGGGATTTTGATTACACCGGGGAGCTGTTTTTT.

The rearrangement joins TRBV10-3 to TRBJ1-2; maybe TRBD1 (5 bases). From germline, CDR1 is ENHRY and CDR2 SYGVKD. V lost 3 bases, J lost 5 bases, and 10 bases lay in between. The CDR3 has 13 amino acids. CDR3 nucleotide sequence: TGTGCCATCAGTGACGGGAAGGGGTATGGCTACACCTTC. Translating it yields CAISDGKGYGYTF.